These 20 T cell receptor beta chains originate from one sample sequenced in a study of CD4 T cells in relation to SARS-CoV-2 and coronaviruses (dated by TCRdb to 2020 to 2022). CD4+ T cells from unexposed donors were collected before the COVID-19 pandemic (2011-2018). The EasySep CD4+ T cell isolation kit was used to isolate CD4+ T cells once the cultures had run for about 11 days. Receptors were amplified or captured by the immunoSEQ multiplex PCR assay. Here the immuneACCESS table is served through TCRdb, limited to in-frame sequences with V and J called. Missing clones are a known gap in these copies; in checked studies unresolved V genes cover under half, and the rest lacks a known reason. Recorded for this sample are about 29,000 clones; approximately 80% of them occurred a single time. Of the sample, under 15% falls within the top ten clones. Antigens for these TCRs are unknown. Sample: CD4+ T cells from PBMCs, cultured in vitro. The receptors were sampled from a human donor in good health.

The chain links TRBV3-1 (or the pseudogene TRBV3-2) to TRBJ1-3; D is unresolved. CDR3 size: 14 residues. Trimming cost V 3 bases and J 2 bases, with 8 bases left between them. The V gene's germline CDR1 is LGHDT and CDR2 YNNKEL (reference sequence). The CDR3 protein is CASSQGRPGNTIYF. The CDR3 DNA sequence: TGTGCCAGCAGCCAGGGAAGACCTGGAAACACCATATATTTT.

J is TRBJ1-4 and V is TRBV19; perhaps TRBD1 as D (5 bases). The V gene lost 5 bases and the J gene lost 14 bases, with 15 bases spanning the gap. The CDR3 consists of 12 residues. Germline V gene lookup returns CDR1 LNHDA and CDR2 SQIVND (reference sequence). In nucleotides, the CDR3 is TGTGCCAGTAGTGGCGCGGGGCTTCACCTGTTTTTT. This codes for CASSGAGLHLFF. Complete variable domain (other parts from reference TRBV19 and TRBJ1-4): DGGITQSPKYLFRKEGQNVTLSCEQNLNHDAMYWYRQDPGQGLRLIYYSQIVNDFQKGDIAEGYSVSREKKESFPLTVTSAQKNPTAFYLCASSGAGLHLFFGSGTQLSVL.

The CDR3 here is CASSHRELGGYTF. Here the CDR3 DNA reads TGTGCCAGCAGTCACAGGGAATTAGGTGGCTACACCTTC. V gene TRBV6-2 or TRBV6-3 combines with J gene TRBJ1-2, with TRBD1 as a possible D gene (6 bases). The V and J ends lost 5 bases and 7 bases respectively, with 14 bases between them. The CDR3 loop spans 13 amino acids. Germline CDR1 and CDR2: MNHEY and SVGEGT.

The chain carries TRBV4-1 and TRBJ2-1; 8 nucleotides match TRBD2. CDR3 size: 16 residues. Germline V gene lookup returns CDR1 MGHRA and CDR2 YSYEKL. The V and J ends lost 3 bases and 9 bases, in that order; junction bases with no gene match: 13. The CDR3 DNA reads TGCGCCAGCAGCCAGCTGGAGGCTAGCGGGTTTCGTGAGCAGTTCTTC. This translates into CASSQLEASGFREQFF.

The chain is built from TRBV29-1 and TRBJ2-3; 7 bases are shared with TRBD1. The CDR3 runs 12 residues. Germline V gene sequence: CDR1 SQVTM, CDR2 ANQGSEA. The V gene end was trimmed by 7 bases and the J gene end by 6 bases; junction bases not matched to a gene: 7. CDR3 in amino acids: CSGGQVPDTQYF. In DNA, the CDR3 is TGCAGCGGTGGACAGGTCCCGGATACGCAGTATTTT.

This chain joins TRBV24-1 and TRBJ1-4; D may be TRBD1 (6 bases). The CDR3 extends over 18 amino acids. The germline V and J ends were trimmed by 0 bases and 4 bases, with 17 bases remaining between them. The germline V gene encodes CDR1 KGHDR and CDR2 SFDVKD. The CDR3 bases are TGTGCCACCAGTGATTTGGTCCCCTTGAGGACAGATAATGAAAAACTGTTTTTT. As protein: CATSDLVPLRTDNEKLFF.

The J gene is TRBJ1-2, the V gene TRBV10-3; D gene unclear. Trimming cost V 3 bases and J 4 bases, with 9 bases left between them. CDR3 size: 13 residues. Germline values: CDR1 ENHRY, CDR2 SYGVKD. The CDR3: CAISDPNLYGYTF. DNA of the CDR3: TGTGCCATCAGTGACCCTAACCTCTATGGCTACACCTTC.

This clone has just one count. The V gene is TRBV6-5, the J gene TRBJ2-7; TRBD1 agrees at 8 bases. The CDR3 is 15 amino acids. V lost 7 bases to trimming and J lost 4 bases; unmatched junction nucleotides: 12. Germline loops: CDR1 MNHEY, CDR2 SVGAGI. The CDR3 is CASTQPGTGLYEQYF. For the CDR3, the DNA is TGTGCCAGCACTCAACCCGGGACAGGCCTTTACGAGCAGTACTTC.

The chain employs TRBV5-1 and TRBJ2-3; 9 nucleotides line up with TRBD2. The CDR3 has 15 residues. The junction had 2 bases not matched to a gene; V was cut back by 2 bases and J by 1 base. CDR1 and CDR2 (germline): SGHRS, YFSETQ. In DNA, the CDR3 is TGCGCCAGCAGCTTCGGCGGGAGGGGCACAGATACGCAGTATTTT. Protein sequence: CASSFGGRGTDTQYF.

The V gene is TRBV6-5, the J gene TRBJ2-7; D is ambiguous. The CDR3 covers 12 residues. V was shortened by 8 bases and J by 3 bases, with 11 bases between the two germline ends. Germline-derived CDR1 and CDR2 are MNHEY and SVGAGI. The DNA of the CDR3 is TGTGCCAGCTTGGGTTTTGTCTACGAGCAGTACTTC. Encoded protein: CASLGFVYEQYF.

By share, this clone counts as medium-sized. This chain joins TRBV5-6 and TRBJ1-3; a possible D gene is TRBD1 (5 bases). CDR1 SGHDT and CDR2 YYEEEE come from the germline V gene. This CDR3 region has 14 residues. V lost 3 bases and J lost 0, with 7 bases in between. CDR3 sequence reads: CASSWGSSGNTIYF. Written as DNA, the CDR3 is TGTGCCAGCAGCTGGGGGAGCTCTGGAAACACCATATATTTT.

The chain links TRBV28 to TRBJ2-1, with 10 bases lining up with TRBD2. V trimming: 2 bases; J trimming: 7 bases; junction bases outside the gene matches: 11. Germline CDR1 and CDR2: MDHEN and SYDVKM. The CDR3 consists of 17 residues. CDR3 sequence: CASSLNLAGDLGNEQFF. The DNA of the CDR3 is TGTGCCAGCAGTTTAAATCTAGCGGGAGATTTGGGGAATGAGCAGTTCTTC.

V usage is TRBV7-9 and J usage is TRBJ1-2; D is ambiguous. This CDR3 spans 15 amino acids. Deletions cut 3 bases from V and 4 bases from J, with 15 bases between. Germline V gene data show CDR1 as SEHNR and CDR2 as FQNEAQ (reference sequence). CDR3 residues: CASSFQLSYSYGYTF. The CDR3 nucleotides read TGTGCCAGCAGCTTTCAGCTCTCCTATTCCTATGGCTACACCTTC.

The chain is built from TRBV6-5 and TRBJ1-1; TRBD1 is a possible D gene (6 bases). In germline, CDR1 is MNHEY, CDR2 SVGAGI. The V end lost 6 bases, the J end lost 7 bases, and 21 bases lay between the germline ends. The CDR3 spans 15 residues. In DNA form, the CDR3 reads TGTGCCAGCAGGGCAGATTTTGGGGGGCGTGATGAAGCTTTCTTT. Amino acid sequence: CASRADFGGRDEAFF.

This clone was picked up one time. The rearrangement uses TRBV29-1 and TRBJ2-7; D might be TRBD1 (6 bases). Trimming cost V 4 bases and J 5 bases, with 18 bases left between them. Germline assignment: CDR1 SQVTM and CDR2 ANQGSEA. CDR3 size: 14 residues. The CDR3 DNA follows: TGCAGCGTTGCCCTCATGGGGGCAGGGGACGAGCAGTACTTC. Amino acids: CSVALMGAGDEQYF.

The rearrangement links TRBV3-1 (or the pseudogene TRBV3-2) to TRBJ1-1, with 9 nucleotides matching TRBD1. The CDR3 covers 18 residues. Losses at the gene ends were 4 bases for V and 3 bases for J; bases not matched to a gene: 15. Germline lookup yields CDR1 LGHDT and CDR2 YNNKEL (reference sequence). The chain's CDR3 is CASSPYLWDTGGHTEAFF. CDR3 nucleotide sequence: TGTGCCAGCAGCCCCTACCTTTGGGATACAGGGGGCCACACTGAAGCTTTCTTT.

CDR3 coding DNA: TGTGCCACAGGTCGGCGAGAAGAGACCCAGTACTTC. Translating it yields CATGRREETQYF. The chain has TRBV10-3 and TRBJ2-5, with unresolved D. The V gene's germline CDR1 is ENHRY and CDR2 SYGVKD. V dropped 10 bases and J dropped 3 bases, with 12 bases sitting between them. This CDR3 has 12 residues.

The chain employs TRBV4-3 and TRBJ1-4, with unresolved D. Per germline, CDR1 LGHNA and CDR2 YSLEER. This CDR3 is 12 amino acids long. The ends were cut back, 3 bases at V and 8 bases at J, with 7 bases in the middle. The CDR3 bases are TGCGCCAGCAGCCAGACGAGAGAAAAACTGTTTTTT. This translates into CASSQTREKLFF.

This sequence joins TRBV5-6 and TRBJ1-2; TRBD1 matches at 7 bases. Per germline, CDR1 SGHDT and CDR2 YYEEEE. Trimming took 0 bases from V and 3 from J; bases not matched to a gene: 8. This CDR3 has 16 amino acids. The CDR3 loop is CASSLGQGIGYYGYTF. In nucleotides, the CDR3 is TGTGCCAGCAGCTTGGGACAGGGTATTGGGTACTATGGCTACACCTTC. The complete variable domain, with remaining parts taken from reference TRBV5-6 and TRBJ1-2, reads DAGVTQSPTHLIKTRGQQVTLRCSPKSGHDTVSWYQQALGQGPQFIFQYYEEEERQRGNFPDRFSGHQFPNYSSELNVNALLLGDSALYLCASSLGQGIGYYGYTFGSGTRLTVV.

The CDR3 region has the DNA TGTGCCAGCAGCTCCGTTGGGGACGGCGGGGAGACCCAGTACTTC. Residues: CASSSVGDGGETQYF. The chain links TRBV7-2 to TRBJ2-5; D is perhaps TRBD1 or TRBD2 (5 bases each). CDR3 length equals 15 residues. Per the germline V gene, CDR1 is SGHTA and CDR2 is FQGNSA. The V end was cut by 4 bases, the J end by 5 bases, with 17 bases between.